This TCR beta chain was identified in a study of Graves' ophthalmopathy and Graves' hyperthyroidism. The CDR3 covers 13 residues. The germline V gene encodes CDR1 WNHNN and CDR2 SYGVQD (reference sequence). Trimming stripped 3 bases from V and 6 bases from J, with 8 bases between. Details on this clonotype: Its antigen is currently unknown.

General study points: Most thyroid-expanded clonotypes exceeding 0.001 frequency were also found in blood.

TCR beta CDR3 regions were amplified from RNA transcripts. Second-round multiplex PCR came after a first-round RT-PCR that employed HTBI primers. TCRdb used MiXCR to reprocess the multiplex PCR reads, holding one entry per CDR3 protein. The profile covers 200,000 to 250,000 distinct CDR3 sequences, with around 45% appearing a single time and approximately 44% taken by the ten largest. This clonotype originated in an adult man with Graves' ophthalmopathy. The material sequenced was peripheral blood. This chain connects TRBV10-1 to TRBJ2-2; D may correspond to TRBD1 or TRBD2 (5 bases each). CDR3 in amino acids: CASSDRGAGELFF. The CDR3 region has the DNA TGCGCCAGCAGTGATAGAGGGGCCGGGGAGCTGTTTTTT.